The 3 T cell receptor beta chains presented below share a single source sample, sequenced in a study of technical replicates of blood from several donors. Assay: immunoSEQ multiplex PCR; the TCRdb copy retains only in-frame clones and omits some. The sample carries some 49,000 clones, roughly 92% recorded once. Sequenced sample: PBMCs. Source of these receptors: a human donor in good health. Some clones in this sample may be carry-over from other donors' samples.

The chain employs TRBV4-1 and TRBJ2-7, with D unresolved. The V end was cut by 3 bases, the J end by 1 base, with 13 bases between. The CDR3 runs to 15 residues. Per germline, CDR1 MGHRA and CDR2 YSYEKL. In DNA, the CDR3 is TGCGCCAGCAGCCAGCGACAAACAGAATCCTACGAGCAGTACTTC. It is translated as CASSQRQTESYEQYF.

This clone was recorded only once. The CDR3: CASFPQEEHEAFF. In nucleotides, the CDR3 is TGCGCCAGCTTCCCCCAAGAGGAGCATGAAGCTTTCTTT. This chain connects TRBV10-1 to TRBJ1-1; D gene unclear. Germline V gives CDR1 WNHNN, CDR2 SYGVQD (reference sequence). The CDR3 consists of 13 residues. Trimming removed 8 bases from V and 7 bases from J, with 17 bases in between.

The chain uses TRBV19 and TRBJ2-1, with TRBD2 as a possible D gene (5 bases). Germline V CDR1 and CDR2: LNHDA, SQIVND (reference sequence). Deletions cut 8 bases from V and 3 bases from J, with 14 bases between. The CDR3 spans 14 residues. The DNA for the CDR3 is TGTGCCAGTGGTCCGGGATCATACTACAATGAGCAGTTCTTC. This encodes CASGPGSYYNEQFF.